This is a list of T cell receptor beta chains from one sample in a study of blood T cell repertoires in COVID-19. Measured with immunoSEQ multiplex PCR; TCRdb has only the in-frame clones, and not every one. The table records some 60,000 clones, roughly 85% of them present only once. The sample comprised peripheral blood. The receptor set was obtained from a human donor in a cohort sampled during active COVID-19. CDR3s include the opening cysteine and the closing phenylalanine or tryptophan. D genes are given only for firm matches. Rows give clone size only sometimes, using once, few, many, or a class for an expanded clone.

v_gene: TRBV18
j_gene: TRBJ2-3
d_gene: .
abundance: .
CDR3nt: TGTGCCAGCTCACCACCGGTAGCAACAGATACGCAGTATTTT
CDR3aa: CASSPPVATDTQYF

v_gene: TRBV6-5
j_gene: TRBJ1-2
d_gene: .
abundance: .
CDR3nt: TGTGCCAGCAGTTATCAGGGTTTCGGCTACACCTTC
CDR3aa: CASSYQGFGYTF

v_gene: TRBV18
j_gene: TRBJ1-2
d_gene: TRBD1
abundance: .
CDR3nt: TGTGCCAGCTCACCACAACGGGACAGAAGTGGCTACACCTTC
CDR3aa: CASSPQRDRSGYTF

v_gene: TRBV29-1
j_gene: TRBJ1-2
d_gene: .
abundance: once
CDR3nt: TGCAGCGTTGCCAGGGATGAGGACTATGGCTACACCTTC
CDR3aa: CSVARDEDYGYTF

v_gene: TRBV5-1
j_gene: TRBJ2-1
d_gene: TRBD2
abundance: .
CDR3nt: TGCGCCAGCAGCTTTAGCGGGGGGGCTGGGAATGAGCAGTTCTTC
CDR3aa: CASSFSGGAGNEQFF

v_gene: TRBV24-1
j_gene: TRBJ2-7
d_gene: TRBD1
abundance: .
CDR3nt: TGTGCCACCAGTGAGGGGGTGACAGGGGGTTTTAGGGACGAGCAGTACTTC
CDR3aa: CATSEGVTGGFRDEQYF

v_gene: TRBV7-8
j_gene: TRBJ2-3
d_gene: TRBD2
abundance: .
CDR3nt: TGTGCCAGCAGCTATCCTCTGGCGGGGGGGACAGATACGCAGTATTTT
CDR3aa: CASSYPLAGGTDTQYF

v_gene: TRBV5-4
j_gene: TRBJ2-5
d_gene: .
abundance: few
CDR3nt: TGTGCCAGCAGCTTGTGGGGGCCCTACCAAGAGACCCAGTACTTC
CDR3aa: CASSLWGPYQETQYF

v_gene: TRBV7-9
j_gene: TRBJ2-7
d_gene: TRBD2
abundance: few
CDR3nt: TGTGCCAGCAGCCCGGGGGGGGGCGCCCTCTACGAGCAGTACTTC
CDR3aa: CASSPGGGALYEQYF

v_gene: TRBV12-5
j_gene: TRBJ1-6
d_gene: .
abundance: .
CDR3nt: TGTGCTAGTGGTTTGGCCGGGAGCGTCTCTTTT
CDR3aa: CASGLAGSVSF

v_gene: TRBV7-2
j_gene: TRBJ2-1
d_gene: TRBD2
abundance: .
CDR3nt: TGTGCCAGCAGCTCAACTAGCGGGGGGTTGAATGAGCAGTTCTTC
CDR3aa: CASSSTSGGLNEQFF

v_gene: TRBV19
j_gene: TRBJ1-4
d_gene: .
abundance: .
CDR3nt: TGTGCCAGTAGTATACGCCAGGGTTCGGAAAAACTGTTTTTT
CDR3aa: CASSIRQGSEKLFF

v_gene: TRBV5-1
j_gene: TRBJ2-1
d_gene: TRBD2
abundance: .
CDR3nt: TGCGCCAGCAGCTTGGTAGGCAGCGGGAACAATGAGCAGTTCTTC
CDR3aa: CASSLVGSGNNEQFF

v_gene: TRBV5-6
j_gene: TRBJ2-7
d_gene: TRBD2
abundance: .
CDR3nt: TGTGCCAGCAGCTTCCGGGGGGGCCTTTACGAGCAGTACTTC
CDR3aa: CASSFRGGLYEQYF

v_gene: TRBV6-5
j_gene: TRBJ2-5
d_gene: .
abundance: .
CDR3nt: TGTGCCAGCAGTCTACGACAGGCGCAAGAGACCCAGTACTTC
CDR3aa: CASSLRQAQETQYF

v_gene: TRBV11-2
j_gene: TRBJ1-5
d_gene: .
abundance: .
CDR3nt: TGTGCCAGCAGCTTACAGGGCGACAATCAGCCCCAGCATTTT
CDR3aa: CASSLQGDNQPQHF

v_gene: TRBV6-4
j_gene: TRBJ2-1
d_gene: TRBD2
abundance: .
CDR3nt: TGTGCCAGCAGTGACACTTTAGCGGGGGGCGCCTACAATGAGCAGTTCTTC
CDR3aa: CASSDTLAGGAYNEQFF

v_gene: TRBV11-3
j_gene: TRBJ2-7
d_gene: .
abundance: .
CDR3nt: TGTGCCAGCCGAGGGGGTTCCTACGAGCAGTACTTC
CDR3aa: CASRGGSYEQYF

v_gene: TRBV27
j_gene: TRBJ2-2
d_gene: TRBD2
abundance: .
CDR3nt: TGTGCCAGCAGTTTATACGGGACTAGCGGGGGGACGAACACCGGGGAGCTGTTTTTT
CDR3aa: CASSLYGTSGGTNTGELFF

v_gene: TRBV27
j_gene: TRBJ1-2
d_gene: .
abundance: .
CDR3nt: TGTGCCAGCAGTTTAGGGGCAGGAATCTATGGCTACACCTTC
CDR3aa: CASSLGAGIYGYTF

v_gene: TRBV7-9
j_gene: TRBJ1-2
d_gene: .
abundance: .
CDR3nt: TGTGCCAGCAGCTTCGAGTTGTTTGGCTACACCTTC
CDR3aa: CASSFELFGYTF

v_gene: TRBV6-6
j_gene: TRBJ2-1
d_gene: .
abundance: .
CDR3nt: TGTGCCAGCAGTGCCGGTCAGGGAAGGACCTACAATGAGCAGTTCTTC
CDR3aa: CASSAGQGRTYNEQFF

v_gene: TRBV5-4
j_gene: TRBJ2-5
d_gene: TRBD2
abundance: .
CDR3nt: TGTGCCAGCAGCGGACCGGGTGGGCGGGGGTTTCAAGAGACCCAGTACTTC
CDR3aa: CASSGPGGRGFQETQYF

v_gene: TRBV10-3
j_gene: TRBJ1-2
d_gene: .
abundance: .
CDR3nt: TGTGCCATCACGGGGGGGGACGGATTTAACTATGGCTACACCTTC
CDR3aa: CAITGGDGFNYGYTF

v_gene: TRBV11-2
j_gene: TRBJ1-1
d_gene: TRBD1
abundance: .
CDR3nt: TGTGCCAGCAGCCGCGACGCAGGGGGAAAAACTGAAGCTTTCTTT
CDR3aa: CASSRDAGGKTEAFF

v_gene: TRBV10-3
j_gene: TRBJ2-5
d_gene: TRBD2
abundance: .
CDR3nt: TGTGCCATCAAGGGAGACAGCGGGGGTAACCAAGAGACCCAGTACTTC
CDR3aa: CAIKGDSGGNQETQYF

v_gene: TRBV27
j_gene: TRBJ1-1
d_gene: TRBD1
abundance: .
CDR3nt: TGTGCCAGCAGTTCTCCCGGGACAGGGGACACTGAAGCTTTCTTT
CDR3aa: CASSSPGTGDTEAFF

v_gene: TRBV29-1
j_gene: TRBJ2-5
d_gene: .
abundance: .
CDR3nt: TGCAGCGTTCAGGACAGTACGGGGGAGACCCAGTACTTC
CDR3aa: CSVQDSTGETQYF

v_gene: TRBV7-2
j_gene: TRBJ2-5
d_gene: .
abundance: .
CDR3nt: TGTGCCAGCAGCTTGCTAGCCCAAGAGACCCAGTACTTC
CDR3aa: CASSLLAQETQYF

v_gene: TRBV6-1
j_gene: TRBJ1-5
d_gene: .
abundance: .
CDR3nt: TGTGCCAGCAGGGAAAATCCCTTCGGGGGCAATCAGCCCCAGCATTTT
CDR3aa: CASRENPFGGNQPQHF

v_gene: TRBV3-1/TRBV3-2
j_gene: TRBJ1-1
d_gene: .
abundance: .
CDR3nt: TGTGCCAGCAGCCCCGGGCAGGGGCGTCGGACTGAAGCTTTCTTT
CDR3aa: CASSPGQGRRTEAFF

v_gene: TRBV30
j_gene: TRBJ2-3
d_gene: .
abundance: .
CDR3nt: TGTGCCTGGAGTGGCCTCGGAGGAACAGATACGCAGTATTTT
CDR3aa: CAWSGLGGTDTQYF

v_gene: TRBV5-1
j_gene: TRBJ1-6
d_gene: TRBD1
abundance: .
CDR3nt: TGCGCCAGCAGCTTAACAGGGGGCCTTGATAATTCACCCCTCCACTTT
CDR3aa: CASSLTGGLDNSPLHF

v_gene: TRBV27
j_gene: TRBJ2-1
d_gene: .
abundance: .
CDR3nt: TGTGCCAGCAGTCTAAACAATGAGCAGTTCTTC
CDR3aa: CASSLNNEQFF

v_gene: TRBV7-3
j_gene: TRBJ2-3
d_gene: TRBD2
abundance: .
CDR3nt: TGTGCCAGCAGCCCCGGGGGGGGTAGCACAGATACGCAGTATTTT
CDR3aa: CASSPGGGSTDTQYF

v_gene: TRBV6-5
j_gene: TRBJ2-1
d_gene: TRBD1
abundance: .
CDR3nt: TGTGCCAGCAGAATCACAGGGGGCCGAAGTGAGCAGTTCTTC
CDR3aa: CASRITGGRSEQFF

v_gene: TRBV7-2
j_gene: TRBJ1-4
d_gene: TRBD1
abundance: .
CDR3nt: TGTGCCAGCAGCCTCACCGTTGGGACAGGGGTTGAAAAACTGTTTTTT
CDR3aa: CASSLTVGTGVEKLFF

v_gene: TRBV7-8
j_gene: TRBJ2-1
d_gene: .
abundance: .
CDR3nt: TGTGCCAGCAGTAACCCAGACAGGCTCCCGACCAATGAGCAGTTCTTC
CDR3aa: CASSNPDRLPTNEQFF

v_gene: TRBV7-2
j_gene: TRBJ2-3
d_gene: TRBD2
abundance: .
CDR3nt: TGTGCCAGCAGCTTAGGGGTGCGGGGGGCATCAGATACGCAGTATTTT
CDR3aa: CASSLGVRGASDTQYF

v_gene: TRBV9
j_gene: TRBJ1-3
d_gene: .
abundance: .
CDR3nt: TGTGCCAGCAGCGTAGGGGGCAGGGGTTCTGGAAACACCATATATTTT
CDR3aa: CASSVGGRGSGNTIYF

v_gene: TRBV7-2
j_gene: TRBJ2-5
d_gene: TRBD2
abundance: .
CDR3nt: TGTGCCAGCAGCCTCACCGGGACTAGCGGACAAGAGACCCAGTACTTC
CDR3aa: CASSLTGTSGQETQYF

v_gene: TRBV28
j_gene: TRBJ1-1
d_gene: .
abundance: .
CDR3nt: TGTGCCAGCAGCCCCGGACGGTGGGAGGCTTTCTTT
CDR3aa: CASSPGRWEAFF

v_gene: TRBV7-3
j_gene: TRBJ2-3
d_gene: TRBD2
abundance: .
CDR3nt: TGTGCCAGCAATACGGGGGGGCCTACAGATACGCAGTATTTT
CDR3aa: CASNTGGPTDTQYF

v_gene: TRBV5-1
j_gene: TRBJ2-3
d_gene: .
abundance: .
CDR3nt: TGCGCCAGCAGCGACGGCTTACAGGTCCATTCGGATACGCAGTATTTT
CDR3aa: CASSDGLQVHSDTQYF

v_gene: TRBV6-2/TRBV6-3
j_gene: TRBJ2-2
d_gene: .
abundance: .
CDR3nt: TGTGCCAGCAGTTTCTTGACCGGGGAGCTGTTTTTT
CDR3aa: CASSFLTGELFF

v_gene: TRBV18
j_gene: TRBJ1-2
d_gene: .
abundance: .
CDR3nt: TGTGCCAGCTCACCCCCCGGGGTAGGGTCGTTCTATGGCTACACCTTC
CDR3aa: CASSPPGVGSFYGYTF

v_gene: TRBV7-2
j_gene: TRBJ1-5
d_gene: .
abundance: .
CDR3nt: TGTGCCAGCAGCTTAGTGTTCGGTCAGCCCCAGCATTTT
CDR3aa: CASSLVFGQPQHF

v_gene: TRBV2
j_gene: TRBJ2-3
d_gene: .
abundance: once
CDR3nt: TGTGCCAGCCGGGGGGCCACAGATACGCAGTATTTT
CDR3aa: CASRGATDTQYF

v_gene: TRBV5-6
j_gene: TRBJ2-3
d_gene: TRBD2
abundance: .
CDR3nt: TGTGCCAGCAGCCTAAGACTAGCGGGGCCCACAGATACGCAGTATTTT
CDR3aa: CASSLRLAGPTDTQYF

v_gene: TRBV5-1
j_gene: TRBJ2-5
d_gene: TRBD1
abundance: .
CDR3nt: TGCGCCAGCAGCTTTGGGACAGCTATCCAAGAGACCCAGTACTTC
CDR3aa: CASSFGTAIQETQYF

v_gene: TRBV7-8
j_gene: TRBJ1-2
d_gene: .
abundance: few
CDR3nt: TGTGCCAGCAGCCACGTACGGGGTGATGGCTACACCTTC
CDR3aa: CASSHVRGDGYTF

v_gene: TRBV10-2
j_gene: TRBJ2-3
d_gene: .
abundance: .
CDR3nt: TGCGCCAGCAGCTCCGGGGAGGGGGGGGCTTCAGATACGCAGTATTTT
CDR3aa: CASSSGEGGASDTQYF

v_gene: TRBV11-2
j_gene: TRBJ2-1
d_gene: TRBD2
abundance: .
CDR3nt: TGTGCCAGCAGACCCACTAGCGGGGGGGCCAGTGAGCAGTTCTTC
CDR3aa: CASRPTSGGASEQFF